Following are 15 T cell receptor beta chains from one sample sequenced in a study of blood T cells in healthy people across ages. A second PCR of roughly 7 to 11 cycles used a sample-barcoded 5' primer and a J-beta primer mix. TCRdb processed the 5' RACE reads anew with MiXCR; each CDR3 protein has one entry. In the table there are around 870,000 distinct CDR3 sequences, 25% to 35% of which are singletons. The sample consisted of blood. Receptors originate from a woman of 80 years or more in good health.

This clonotype was seen ten or more times. The V and J genes are TRBV10-3 and TRBJ1-5; 9 bases are a match to TRBD1. Unmatched junction bases numbered 9, after V lost 3 bases and J lost 6 bases. CDR3 length equals 16 residues. Germline loops: CDR1 ENHRY, CDR2 SYGVKD. Here the CDR3 DNA reads TGTGCCATCAGTGATCCCGGGACAGGGAATTTTCAGCCCCAGCATTTT. It translates to CAISDPGTGNFQPQHF.

The genes are TRBV24-1 and TRBJ2-1; D is possibly TRBD1 (6 bases). The germline gives CDR1 KGHDR, CDR2 SFDVKD. The CDR3 extends over 12 amino acids. Trimming left V 10 bases short and J 5 bases short, with 11 bases between. The CDR3 nucleotides are TGTGCCACAGGAGAGGGGGACAATGAGCAGTTCTTC. Amino acid sequence: CATGEGDNEQFF.

The J gene is TRBJ1-1, the V gene TRBV7-9; D might be TRBD1 (5 bases). The CDR3 has 15 residues. Germline V gives CDR1 SEHNR, CDR2 FQNEAQ (reference sequence). V dropped 7 bases and J dropped 1 base, with 16 bases sitting between them. The CDR3: CASTLRGLGNTEAFF. The CDR3 DNA reads TGTGCCAGCACCCTAAGGGGTCTGGGGAACACTGAAGCTTTCTTT.

The V call is TRBV4-1, the J call TRBJ1-2; 8 bases are shared with TRBD1. Trimming cost V 2 bases and J 4 bases; bases outside gene matches: 12. CDR3 length equals 17 residues. Germline assignment: CDR1 MGHRA and CDR2 YSYEKL. The CDR3 reads CASSQPDLTGDSYGYTF. The DNA for the CDR3 is TGCGCCAGCAGCCAACCTGACTTGACAGGGGACTCCTATGGCTACACCTTC.

The chain has TRBV5-1 and TRBJ1-1; D not resolved. Looked up from germline, CDR1 is SGHRS and CDR2 is YFSETQ. The CDR3 loop spans 13 amino acids. Trimming left V 5 bases short and J 3 bases short, with 11 bases between. CDR3 in amino acids: CASRSIRDTEAFF. CDR3 DNA sequence: TGCGCCAGCAGGTCCATCCGGGACACTGAAGCTTTCTTT. The whole variable domain, filled in from reference TRBV5-1 and TRBJ1-1, reads KAGVTQTPRYLIKTRGQQVTLSCSPISGHRSVSWYQQTPGQGLQFLFEYFSETQRNKGNFPGRFSGRQFSNSRSEMNVSTLELGDSALYLCASRSIRDTEAFFGQGTRLTVV.

Ten or more counts support this clonotype. The chain carries TRBV18 and TRBJ1-1; 11 bases line up with TRBD1. The CDR3 loop spans 15 amino acids. Per the germline V gene, CDR1 is KGHSH and CDR2 is LQKENI. The trim removed 3 bases at V and 2 bases at J, leaving 2 bases unmatched. CDR3 sequence: CASSPGQGANTEAFF. The DNA for the CDR3 is TGTGCCAGCTCACCCGGACAGGGGGCAAACACTGAAGCTTTCTTT.

The gene calls are TRBV6-2 or TRBV6-3 and TRBJ2-3; D perhaps matches TRBD1 (5 bases). Germline CDR1 is MNHEY and CDR2 is SVGEGT. V lost 2 bases to trimming and J lost 1 base, with 22 bases between them. The CDR3 is 19 amino acids. The CDR3 protein is CASSYHRQIRARGTDTQYF. CDR3 in DNA: TGTGCCAGCAGTTACCACCGCCAAATCCGGGCCAGGGGCACAGATACGCAGTATTTT.

This chain connects TRBV7-2 to TRBJ2-7; 8 bases agree with TRBD2. The CDR3 covers 16 residues. V shed 3 bases and J 1 base; nucleotides not matched to a gene: 8. The germline CDR1 and CDR2 sequences are SGHTA and FQGNSA. The CDR3 DNA reads TGTGCCAGCAGCTTTGCACTGGCGGGGGGATCCTACGAGCAGTACTTC. Translation gives CASSFALAGGSYEQYF.

V is TRBV7-9 and J is TRBJ1-5; D not resolved. CDR1 SEHNR and CDR2 FQNEAQ come from the germline V gene (reference sequence). V lost 5 bases to trimming and J lost 4 bases, with 15 bases between them. This CDR3 has 15 residues. The CDR3 region has the DNA TGTGCCAGCAGCAGTATCGCAGACGAGAATCAGCCCCAGCATTTT. As protein: CASSSIADENQPQHF.

The gene calls are TRBV29-1 and TRBJ1-2; D unclear. The ends were cut back, 3 bases at V and 3 bases at J, with 11 bases in the middle. The CDR3 is 13 residues long. Per germline, CDR1 SQVTM and CDR2 ANQGSEA. The CDR3 coding sequence is TGCAGCGTTGACATACGGGCCCACTATGGCTACACCTTC. As protein: CSVDIRAHYGYTF.

This chain connects TRBV13 to TRBJ2-3; D may correspond to TRBD1 or TRBD2 (5 bases each). The CDR3 consists of 17 residues. Trimming stripped 2 bases from V and 4 bases from J, with 19 bases between. CDR1 is PRHDT and CDR2 is FYEKMQ in the germline V gene (reference sequence). In DNA, the CDR3 is TGTGCCAGCAGCTTACCACATGGGACCTTCCTTGCAGATACGCAGTATTTT. This sequence encodes CASSLPHGTFLADTQYF.

This chain uses TRBV29-1 with TRBJ2-1, with D perhaps TRBD2 (6 bases). The CDR3 is 12 amino acids. Looked up from germline, CDR1 is SQVTM and CDR2 is ANQGSEA. Trimming took off 5 bases at V and 7 bases at J, with 12 bases between the two ends. CDR3 nucleotides: TGCAGCGTTTTCCGGGGGAGGAATGAGCAGTTCTTC. As protein: CSVFRGRNEQFF.

This clonotype was seen ten or more times. This chain connects TRBV10-3 to TRBJ1-1; weak D call: TRBD1 (5 bases). V lost 4 bases and J lost 1, with 7 bases in between. The CDR3 covers 13 residues. Per the germline V gene, CDR1 is ENHRY and CDR2 is SYGVKD. CDR3 region: CAISVTGNTEAFF. The CDR3, as DNA: TGTGCCATCAGTGTTACAGGGAACACTGAAGCTTTCTTT.

Many counts were recorded for this clonotype. The V gene is TRBV12-3 or TRBV12-4, the J gene TRBJ2-4; D may be TRBD1 (5 bases). The ends were cut back, 5 bases at V and 6 bases at J, with 23 bases in the middle. This CDR3 spans 17 amino acids. CDR3: CASSPPRDSRSGNIQYF. For the CDR3, the DNA is TGTGCCAGCAGTCCGCCCCGAGACAGCCGTTCTGGAAACATTCAGTACTTC.

On this clonotype: This clone may be a read error of a much larger clone one base away. This chain links TRBV3-1 with TRBJ2-5, with D unresolved. The CDR3 totals 12 residues. CDR1 is LGHDT and CDR2 is YNNKEL in the germline V gene (reference sequence). The germline V and J ends were trimmed by 1 base and 13 bases, with 13 bases remaining between them. CDR3 in amino acids: CASSQVTNERYF. DNA for the CDR3: TGTGCCAGCAGCCAAGTCACAAACGAGCGGTACTTC.